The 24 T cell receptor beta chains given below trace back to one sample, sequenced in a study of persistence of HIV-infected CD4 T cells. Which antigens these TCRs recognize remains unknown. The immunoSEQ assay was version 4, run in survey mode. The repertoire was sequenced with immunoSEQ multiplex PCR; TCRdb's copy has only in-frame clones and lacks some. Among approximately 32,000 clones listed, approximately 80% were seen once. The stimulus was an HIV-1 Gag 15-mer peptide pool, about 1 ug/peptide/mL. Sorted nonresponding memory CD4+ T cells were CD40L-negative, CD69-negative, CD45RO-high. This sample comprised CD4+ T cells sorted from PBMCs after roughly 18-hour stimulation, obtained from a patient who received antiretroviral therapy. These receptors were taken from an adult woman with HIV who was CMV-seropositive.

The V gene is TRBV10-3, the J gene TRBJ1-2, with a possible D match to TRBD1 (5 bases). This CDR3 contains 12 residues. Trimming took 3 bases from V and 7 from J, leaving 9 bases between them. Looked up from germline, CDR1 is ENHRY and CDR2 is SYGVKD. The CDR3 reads CAISDAGIGYTF. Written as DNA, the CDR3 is TGTGCCATCAGTGATGCAGGGATTGGCTACACCTTC.

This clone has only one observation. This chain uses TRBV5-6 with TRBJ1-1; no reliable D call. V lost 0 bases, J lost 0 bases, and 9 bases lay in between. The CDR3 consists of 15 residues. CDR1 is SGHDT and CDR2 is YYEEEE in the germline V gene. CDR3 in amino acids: CASSLVLRMNTEAFF. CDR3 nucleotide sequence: TGTGCCAGCAGCTTGGTTCTCCGGATGAACACTGAAGCTTTCTTT. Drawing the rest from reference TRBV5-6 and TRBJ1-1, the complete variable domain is DAGVTQSPTHLIKTRGQQVTLRCSPKSGHDTVSWYQQALGQGPQFIFQYYEEEERQRGNFPDRFSGHQFPNYSSELNVNALLLGDSALYLCASSLVLRMNTEAFFGQGTRLTVV.

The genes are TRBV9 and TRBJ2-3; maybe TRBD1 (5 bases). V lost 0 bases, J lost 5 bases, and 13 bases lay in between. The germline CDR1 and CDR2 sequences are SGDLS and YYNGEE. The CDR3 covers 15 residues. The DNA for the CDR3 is TGTGCCAGCAGCGTAGCCGCTACAGGTGGAGATACGCAGTATTTT. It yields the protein CASSVAATGGDTQYF.

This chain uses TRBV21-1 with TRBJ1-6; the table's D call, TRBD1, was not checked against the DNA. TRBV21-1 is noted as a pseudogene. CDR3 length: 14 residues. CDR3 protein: CASSKEQNNSPLHF. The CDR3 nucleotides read TGTGCCAGCAGCAAGGAACAGAATAATTCACCCCTCCACTTT.

CDR3 loop: CASSQGPWRGGPTDTQYF. The CDR3 DNA reads as TGTGCCAGCAGCCAAGGCCCTTGGCGGGGGGGTCCCACAGATACGCAGTATTTT. V and J are TRBV3-1 (or the pseudogene TRBV3-2) and TRBJ2-3, with 9 bases aligning to TRBD2. The CDR3 covers 18 residues. Germline CDR1 and CDR2: LGHDT and YNNKEL (reference sequence). Trimming took 1 base from V and 2 from J; bases not matched to a gene: 10.

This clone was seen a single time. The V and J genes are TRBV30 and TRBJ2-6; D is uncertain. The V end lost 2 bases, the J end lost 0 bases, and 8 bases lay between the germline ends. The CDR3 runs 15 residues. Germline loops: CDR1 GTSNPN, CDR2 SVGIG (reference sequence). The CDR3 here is CAWSLGYSGANVLTF. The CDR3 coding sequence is TGTGCCTGGAGTCTCGGCTACTCTGGGGCCAACGTCCTGACTTTC.

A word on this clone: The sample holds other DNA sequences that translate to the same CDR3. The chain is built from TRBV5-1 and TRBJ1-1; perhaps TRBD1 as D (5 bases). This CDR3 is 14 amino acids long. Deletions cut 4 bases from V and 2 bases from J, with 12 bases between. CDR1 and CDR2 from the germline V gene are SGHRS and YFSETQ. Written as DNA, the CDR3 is TGCGCCAGCAGCCCCCCCGGGACCAACACTGAAGCTTTCTTT. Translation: CASSPPGTNTEAFF.

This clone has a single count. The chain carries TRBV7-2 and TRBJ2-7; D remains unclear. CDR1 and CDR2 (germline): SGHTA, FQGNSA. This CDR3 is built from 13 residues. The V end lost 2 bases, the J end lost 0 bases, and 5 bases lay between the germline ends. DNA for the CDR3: TGTGCCAGCAGCTTAAGGGCCTCCTACGAGCAGTACTTC. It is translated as CASSLRASYEQYF.

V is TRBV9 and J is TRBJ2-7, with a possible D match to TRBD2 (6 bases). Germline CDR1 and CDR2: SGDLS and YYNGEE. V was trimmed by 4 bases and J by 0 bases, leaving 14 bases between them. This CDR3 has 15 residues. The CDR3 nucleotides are TGTGCCAGCAGCCGCGGGACGGATCCCTCCTACGAGCAGTACTTC. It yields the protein CASSRGTDPSYEQYF.

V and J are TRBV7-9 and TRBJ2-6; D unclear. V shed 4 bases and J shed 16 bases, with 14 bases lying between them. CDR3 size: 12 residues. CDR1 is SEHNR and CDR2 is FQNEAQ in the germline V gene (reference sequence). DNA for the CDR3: TGTGCCAGCAGCTCAGGAGACGGCCCACTGACTTTC. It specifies CASSSGDGPLTF. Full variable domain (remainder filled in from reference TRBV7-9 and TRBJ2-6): DTGVSQNPRHKITKRGQNVTFRCDPISEHNRLYWYRQTLGQGPEFLTYFQNEAQLEKSRLLSDRFSAERPKGSFSTLEIQRTEQGDSAMYLCASSSGDGPLTFGAGSRLTVL.

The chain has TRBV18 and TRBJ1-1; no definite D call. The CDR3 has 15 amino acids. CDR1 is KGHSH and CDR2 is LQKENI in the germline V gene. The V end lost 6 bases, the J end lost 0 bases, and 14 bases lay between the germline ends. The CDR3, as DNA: TGTGCCAGCTCCCTCGCCCCGGGGATGAACACTGAAGCTTTCTTT. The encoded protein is CASSLAPGMNTEAFF.

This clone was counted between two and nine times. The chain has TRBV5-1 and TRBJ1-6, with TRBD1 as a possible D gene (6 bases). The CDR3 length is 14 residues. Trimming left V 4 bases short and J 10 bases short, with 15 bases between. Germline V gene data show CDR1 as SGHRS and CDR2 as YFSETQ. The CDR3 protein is CASSHPGANSPLHF. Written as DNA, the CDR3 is TGCGCCAGCAGCCATCCGGGGGCCAACTCACCCCTCCACTTT. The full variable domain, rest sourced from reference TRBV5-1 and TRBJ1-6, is KAGVTQTPRYLIKTRGQQVTLSCSPISGHRSVSWYQQTPGQGLQFLFEYFSETQRNKGNFPGRFSGRQFSNSRSEMNVSTLELGDSALYLCASSHPGANSPLHFGNGTRLTVT.

CDR3 DNA sequence: TGCAGCGTTGGCGGTTTCTATGGCTACACCTTC. Its protein product is CSVGGFYGYTF. This chain joins TRBV29-1 and TRBJ1-2; no clear D gene. Germline CDR1 reads SQVTM; CDR2 reads ANQGSEA. CDR3 size: 11 residues. V was cut by 4 bases and J by 4 bases, with 7 bases left in between.

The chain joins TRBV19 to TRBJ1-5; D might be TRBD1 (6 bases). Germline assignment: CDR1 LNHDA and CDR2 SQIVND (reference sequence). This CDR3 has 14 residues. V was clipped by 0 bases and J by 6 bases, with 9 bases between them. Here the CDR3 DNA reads TGTGCCAGTAGTATAGAGGGGGCGAGTCAGCCCCAGCATTTT. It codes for CASSIEGASQPQHF. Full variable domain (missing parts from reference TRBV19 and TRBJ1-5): DGGITQSPKYLFRKEGQNVTLSCEQNLNHDAMYWYRQDPGQGLRLIYYSQIVNDFQKGDIAEGYSVSREKKESFPLTVTSAQKNPTAFYLCASSIEGASQPQHFGDGTRLSIL.

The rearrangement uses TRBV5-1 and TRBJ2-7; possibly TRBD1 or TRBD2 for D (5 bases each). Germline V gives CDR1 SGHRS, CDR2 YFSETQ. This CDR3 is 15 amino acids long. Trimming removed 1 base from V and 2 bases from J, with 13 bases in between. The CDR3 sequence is CASSLLGTVTYEQYF. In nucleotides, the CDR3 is TGCGCCAGCAGCTTGTTGGGGACGGTTACCTACGAGCAGTACTTC.

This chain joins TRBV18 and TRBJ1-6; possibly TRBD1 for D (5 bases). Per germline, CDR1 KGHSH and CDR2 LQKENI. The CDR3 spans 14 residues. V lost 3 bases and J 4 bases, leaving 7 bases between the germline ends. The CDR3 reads CASSPGGYNSPLHF. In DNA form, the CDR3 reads TGTGCCAGCTCACCCGGGGGGTATAATTCACCCCTCCACTTT.

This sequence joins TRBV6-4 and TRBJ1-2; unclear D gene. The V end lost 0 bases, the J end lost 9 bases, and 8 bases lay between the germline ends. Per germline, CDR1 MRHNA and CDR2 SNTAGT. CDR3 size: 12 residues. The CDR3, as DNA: TGTGCCAGCAGTGACTCAGGGAACAGCTACACCTTC. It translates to CASSDSGNSYTF.

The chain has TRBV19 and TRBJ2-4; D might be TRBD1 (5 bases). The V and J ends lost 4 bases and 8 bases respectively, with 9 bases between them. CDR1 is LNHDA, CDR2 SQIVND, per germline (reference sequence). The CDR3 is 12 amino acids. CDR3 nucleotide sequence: TGTGCCAGTAGTAATAGGGGATACATTCAGTACTTC. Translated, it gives CASSNRGYIQYF.

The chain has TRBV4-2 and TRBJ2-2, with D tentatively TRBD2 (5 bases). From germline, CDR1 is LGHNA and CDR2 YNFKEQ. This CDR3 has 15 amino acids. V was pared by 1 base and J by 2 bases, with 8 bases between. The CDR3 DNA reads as TGTGCCAGCAGCCAAGGGGCGGGTAACACCGGGGAGCTGTTTTTT. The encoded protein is CASSQGAGNTGELFF.

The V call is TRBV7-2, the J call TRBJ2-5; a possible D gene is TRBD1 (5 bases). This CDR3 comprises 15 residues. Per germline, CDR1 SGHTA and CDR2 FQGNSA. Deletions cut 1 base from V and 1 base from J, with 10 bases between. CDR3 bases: TGTGCCAGCAGCTTAGATGGCAGGGCCCAAGAGACCCAGTACTTC. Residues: CASSLDGRAQETQYF.

For the CDR3, the DNA is TGCAGCGTTGATTGGGGCGGGAGGGGCACAGATACGCAGTATTTT. This encodes CSVDWGGRGTDTQYF. The rearrangement links TRBV29-1 to TRBJ2-3; 9 bases map to TRBD2. There are 15 residues in the CDR3. The ends lost 3 bases at V and 1 base at J; junction bases unmatched: 5. Germline CDR1 is SQVTM and CDR2 is ANQGSEA.

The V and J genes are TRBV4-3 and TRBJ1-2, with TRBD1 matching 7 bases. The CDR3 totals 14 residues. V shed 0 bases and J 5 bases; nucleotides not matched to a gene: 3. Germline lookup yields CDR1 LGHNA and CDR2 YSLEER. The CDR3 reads CASSQDQQGYGYTF. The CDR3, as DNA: TGCGCCAGCAGCCAAGATCAACAGGGGTATGGCTACACCTTC.

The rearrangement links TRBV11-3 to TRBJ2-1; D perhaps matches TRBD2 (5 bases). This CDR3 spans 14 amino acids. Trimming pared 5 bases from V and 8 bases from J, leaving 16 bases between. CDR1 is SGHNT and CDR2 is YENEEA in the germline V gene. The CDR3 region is CASSREGPRDEQFF. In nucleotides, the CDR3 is TGTGCCAGCAGCCGGGAAGGCCCACGGGATGAGCAGTTCTTC.

The CDR3 nucleotides read TGTGCCAGCTCACCTCGGACAATACAGAACACTGAAGCTTTCTTT. It translates to CASSPRTIQNTEAFF. The V gene is TRBV18, the J gene TRBJ1-1; tentatively, D is TRBD1 (5 bases). The CDR3 covers 15 residues. V was cut by 3 bases and J by 1 base, with 12 bases left in between. The germline gives CDR1 KGHSH, CDR2 LQKENI.